This T cell receptor beta chain came from a study of control samples from healthy donors and cancer patients. Trimming removed 3 bases at V and 3 bases at J, with 11 bases between. Germline CDR1 ENHRY, CDR2 SYGVKD. This CDR3 is built from 15 residues. Sequencing used immunoSEQ multiplex PCR; TCRdb keeps in-frame clones, though not all of them. The repertoire holds around 90,000 clones, with more than 75% as singletons. The chain joins TRBV10-3 to TRBJ2-2; tentative D call: TRBD2 (6 bases). The TCR was taken from a woman aged 35 to 49 in good health. Input material: blood. CDR3 amino acids: CAISDPLAYTGELFF. Here the CDR3 DNA reads TGTGCCATCAGTGACCCCCTAGCGTACACCGGGGAGCTGTTTTTT.